What follows describes a single T cell receptor (beta chain). Measured with immunoSEQ multiplex PCR; TCRdb has only the in-frame clones, and not every one. The sample contains 410,000 or so clones, 80% to 95% of which appear only once. The data were taken from a study of Ad26.COV2.S vaccination and SARS-CoV-2 variants. Treatment reported: roughly 19 received Ad26.COV2.S at low or high dose, single or two shots; about 5 received placebo; per-sample allocation not given. After the first vaccine or placebo injection, samples were drawn on day 63. Trimming at V came to 1 base and at J to 7 bases, leaving 6 bases not matched to a gene. This CDR3 comprises 17 residues. CDR1 SNHLY and CDR2 FYNNEI come from the germline V gene.

The chain links TRBV2 to TRBJ1-6, with 11 bases fitting TRBD1. This sample comprised peripheral blood, obtained in a trial of Ad26.COV2.S vaccine versus placebo. The TCR sequence derives from a person between 18 and 60 years old who received the Ad26.COV2.S COVID-19 vaccine or a placebo. CDR3 sequence reads: CASSEVGTGGTNSPLHF. CDR3 in DNA: TGTGCCAGCAGTGAAGTCGGGACAGGGGGTACAAATTCACCCCTCCACTTT.